This T cell receptor beta chain was found in a study of OX40 agonist ivuxolimab in advanced cancers. Looking at the study overall: Dose-escalation patients' cancers were hepatocellular carcinoma, melanoma, renal cell or head and neck cancer.

Libraries were prepared by immunoSEQ multiplex PCR; TCRdb keeps only in-frame clonotypes and omits some of them. In the table there are over 150,000 clones, roughly 94% of which are singletons. CDR3 size: 14 residues. With 6 bases removed from V and 3 bases from J, the gap between germline ends came to 15 bases. Germline V gene data show CDR1 as MDHEN and CDR2 as SYDVKM. The source material was CD4+ or CD8+ T cells sorted from blood, sampled in a trial of the OX40 agonist ivuxolimab. The TCR originated in an adult with an advanced solid tumor such as melanoma, head and neck, liver or kidney cancer. The chain joins TRBV28 to TRBJ2-7, with a tentative D call TRBD2 (6 bases). This CDR3 reads CASRTDYQLYEQYF. The CDR3, as DNA: TGTGCCAGCAGAACGGACTATCAACTCTACGAGCAGTACTTC.